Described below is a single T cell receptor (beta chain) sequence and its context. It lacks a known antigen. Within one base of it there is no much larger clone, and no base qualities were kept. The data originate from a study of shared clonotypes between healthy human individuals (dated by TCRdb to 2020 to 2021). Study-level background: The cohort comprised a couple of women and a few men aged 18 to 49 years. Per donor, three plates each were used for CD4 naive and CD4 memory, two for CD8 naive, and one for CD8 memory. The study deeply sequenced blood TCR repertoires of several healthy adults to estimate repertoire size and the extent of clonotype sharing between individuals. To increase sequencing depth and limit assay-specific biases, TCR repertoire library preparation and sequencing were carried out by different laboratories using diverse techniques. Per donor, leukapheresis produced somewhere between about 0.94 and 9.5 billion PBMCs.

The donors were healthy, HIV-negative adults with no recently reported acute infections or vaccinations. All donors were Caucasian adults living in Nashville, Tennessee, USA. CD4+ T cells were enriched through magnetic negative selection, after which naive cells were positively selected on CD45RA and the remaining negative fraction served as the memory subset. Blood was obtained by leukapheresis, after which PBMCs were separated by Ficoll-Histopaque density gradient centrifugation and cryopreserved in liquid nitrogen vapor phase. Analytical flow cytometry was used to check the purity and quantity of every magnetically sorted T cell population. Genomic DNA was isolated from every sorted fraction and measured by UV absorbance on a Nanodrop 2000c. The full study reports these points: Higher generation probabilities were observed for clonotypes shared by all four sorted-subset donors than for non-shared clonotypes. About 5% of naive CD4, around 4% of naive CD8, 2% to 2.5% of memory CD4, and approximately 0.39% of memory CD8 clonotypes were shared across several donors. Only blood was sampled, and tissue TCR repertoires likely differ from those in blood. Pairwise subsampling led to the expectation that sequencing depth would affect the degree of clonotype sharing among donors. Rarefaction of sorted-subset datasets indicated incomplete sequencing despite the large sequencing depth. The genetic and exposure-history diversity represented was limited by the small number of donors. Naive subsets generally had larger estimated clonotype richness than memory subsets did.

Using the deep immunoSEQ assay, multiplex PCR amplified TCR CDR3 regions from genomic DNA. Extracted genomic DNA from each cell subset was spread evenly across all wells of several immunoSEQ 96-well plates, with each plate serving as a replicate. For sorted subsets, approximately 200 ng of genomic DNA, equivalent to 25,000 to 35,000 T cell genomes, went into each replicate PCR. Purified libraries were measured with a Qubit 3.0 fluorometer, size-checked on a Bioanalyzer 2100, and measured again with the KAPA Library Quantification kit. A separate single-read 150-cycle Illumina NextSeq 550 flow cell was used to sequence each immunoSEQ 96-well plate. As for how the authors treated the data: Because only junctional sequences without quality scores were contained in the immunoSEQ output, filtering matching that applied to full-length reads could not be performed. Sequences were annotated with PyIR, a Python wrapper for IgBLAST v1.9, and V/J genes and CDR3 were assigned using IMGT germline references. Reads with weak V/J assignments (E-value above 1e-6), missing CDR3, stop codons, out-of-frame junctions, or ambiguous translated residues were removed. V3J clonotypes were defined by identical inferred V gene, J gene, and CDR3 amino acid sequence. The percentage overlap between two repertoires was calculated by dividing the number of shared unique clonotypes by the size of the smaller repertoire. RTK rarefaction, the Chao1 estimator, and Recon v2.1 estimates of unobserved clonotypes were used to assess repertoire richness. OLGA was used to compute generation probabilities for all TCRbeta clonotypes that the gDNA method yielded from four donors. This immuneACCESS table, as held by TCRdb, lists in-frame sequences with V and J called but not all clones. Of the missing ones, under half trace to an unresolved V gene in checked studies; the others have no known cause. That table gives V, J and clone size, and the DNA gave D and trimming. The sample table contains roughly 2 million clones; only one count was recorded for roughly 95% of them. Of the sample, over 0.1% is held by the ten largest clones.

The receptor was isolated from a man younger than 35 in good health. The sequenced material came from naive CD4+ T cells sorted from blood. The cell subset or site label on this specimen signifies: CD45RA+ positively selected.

The CDR3 region reads CAIAVDITGELFF. The sequence in DNA is TGTGCCATTGCGGTGGATATCACCGGGGAGCTGTTTTTT. The receptor chain draws on TRBV10-3 and TRBJ2-2, with the D gene uncertain. The V end loses 9 bases and the J end loses 4 bases, and a stretch of 12 bases separates them. CDR1 and CDR2, looked up from the germline V gene, are ENHRY and SYGVKD. The CDR3 numbers 13 residues from cysteine through phenylalanine. Only the CDR3 DNA stays, 39 bases, in frame from base 1.